This T cell receptor (beta chain) originates from a study of cytomegalovirus exposure and HLA in healthy donors. Study outcomes and limitations: Clusters of TCRs from the first cohort tended to co-occur in the approximately 120 validation repertoires (as a later analysis found).

The CDR3 covers 15 residues. Losses at the gene ends were 0 bases for V and 2 bases for J; bases not matched to a gene: 0. Per germline, CDR1 LGHNA and CDR2 YNFKEQ. Assay: immunoSEQ multiplex PCR; the TCRdb copy retains only in-frame clones and omits some. The sample has approximately 100,000 clones; roughly 89% are singletons. This clone has at least ten counts. Its antigen is still unknown. Sample: PBMCs. The chain is built from TRBV4-2 and TRBJ2-7; 11 bases match TRBD2. The clonotype originates from a woman in her 30s in good health and CMV-seronegative. The CDR3, as DNA: TGTGCCAGCAGCCAAGATAGCGGGGGGGCCTACGAGCAGTACTTC. Amino acid sequence: CASSQDSGGAYEQYF.